Below, one T cell receptor beta chain is given with its context. Antigen specificity is unknown. This record comes from a study of cytotoxic CD8 clonotypes in ibrutinib-treated CLL. Study at large: Responses: around 25 partial, 2 complete; after median roughly 68 months, about 15 stayed remitted, roughly 12 progressed. Response material was collected after a median around 12 months of treatment, range 6 to 36. General study results and limits: On treatment, the uncommon public clonotypes contracted or remained stable.

A 1 in 200,000 to 1 in 1 million T cell depth was the sequencing target. The method was immunoSEQ multiplex PCR; TCRdb's version includes in-frame clones alone and lacks a portion of them. The profile covers 250,000 to 350,000 clones, with roughly four fifths appearing a single time and around 5.1% taken by the ten largest. This receptor was identified in a human donor with chronic lymphocytic leukemia. This specimen consisted of PBMCs, obtained at disease progression, from a patient treated with ibrutinib.

The CDR3 region is CASSPNRGDYEQYF. The CDR3 nucleotides read TGTGCCAGCTCACCGAACAGGGGGGACTACGAGCAGTACTTC. The J gene is TRBJ2-7, the V gene TRBV18; 8 bases align to TRBD1. In germline, CDR1 is KGHSH, CDR2 LQKENI. The CDR3 is 14 amino acids. The J segment lost 3 bases and the V segment lost 3 bases, leaving 4 bases of the junction unmatched.